These T cell receptor beta chains were read from a single sample in a study of T cell responses to AZD1222 COVID-19 vaccine. Assay: immunoSEQ multiplex PCR; the TCRdb copy retains only in-frame clones and omits some. Counted here are 150,000 or so clones, roughly 92% occurring once; the ten biggest clones make up 2.6%. The sample was peripheral blood, taken on day 0 of AZD1222 vaccination. The receptors originated from an adult in good health. The CDR3 runs from the conserved cysteine through the conserved F or W. A D gene is named only where the DNA matches it firmly. Only some rows state a clone size, as once, few, many or a class for expanded clones.

>TRBV5-1|15|TRBJ1-1|once|.
CASSLLGVLNTEAFF
TGCGCCAGCAGCTTGCTAGGGGTTTTGAACACTGAAGCTTTCTTT
>TRBV18|14|TRBJ1-2|.|.
CASTNQGLGYGYTF
TGTGCCAGCACGAATCAGGGGCTCGGCTATGGCTACACCTTC
>TRBV19|15|TRBJ2-3|.|.
CASSPLGSSADTQYF
TGTGCCAGTAGTCCTCTAGGATCCTCGGCAGATACGCAGTATTTT
>TRBV18|15|TRBJ2-6|.|.
CASSPLSSGANVLTF
TGTGCCAGCTCACCACTAAGCTCTGGGGCCAACGTCCTGACTTTC
>TRBV19|16|TRBJ1-4|.|TRBD1
CASSIGIGGGGEKLFF
TGTGCCAGTAGTATAGGAATCGGAGGGGGCGGTGAAAAACTGTTTTTT
>TRBV7-9|17|TRBJ1-2|.|.
CASSLEIAGPVNYGYTF
TGTGCCAGCAGCTTAGAAATTGCAGGGCCCGTTAACTATGGCTACACCTTC
>TRBV5-1|15|TRBJ1-5|.|.
CASSPGGNSNQPQHF
TGCGCCAGCAGCCCAGGTGGGAATAGCAATCAGCCCCAGCATTTT
>TRBV27|16|TRBJ2-5|.|TRBD2
CASSSPRTSGEETQYF
TGTGCCAGCAGTTCTCCTCGGACTAGCGGAGAAGAGACCCAGTACTTC
>TRBV11-2|15|TRBJ2-3|.|.
CASSLEQGGTDTQYF
TGTGCCAGCAGCTTAGAGCAGGGAGGTACAGATACGCAGTATTTT
>TRBV5-4|15|TRBJ2-2|.|.
CASSRSGRDTGELFF
TGTGCCAGCAGCCGGTCAGGCCGGGACACCGGGGAGCTGTTTTTT
>TRBV6-5|15|TRBJ1-2|.|TRBD1
CASSYSVGTGNGYTF
TGTGCCAGCAGTTACTCCGTTGGGACAGGGAATGGCTACACCTTC
>TRBV18|19|TRBJ2-3|.|TRBD2
CASSPVRTSGLTGTDTQYF
TGTGCCAGCTCACCAGTTAGGACTAGCGGGTTGACGGGCACAGATACGCAGTATTTT
>TRBV2|20|TRBJ2-6|.|TRBD2
CASSEPSWGGISSGANVLTF
TGTGCCAGCAGTGAACCCTCCTGGGGAGGGATCAGCTCTGGGGCCAACGTCCTGACTTTC
>TRBV5-1|12|TRBJ2-5|.|.
CASRRNQETQYF
TGCGCCAGCCGGAGGAATCAAGAGACCCAGTACTTC
>TRBV6-5|14|TRBJ2-7|.|TRBD1
CASKRGTGGREQYF
TGTGCCAGCAAAAGGGGGACAGGGGGCCGCGAGCAGTACTTC
>TRBV10-1|15|TRBJ1-5|.|.
CASSPGTGINQPQHF
TGCGCCAGCAGTCCCGGGACGGGAATCAATCAGCCCCAGCATTTT
>TRBV14|12|TRBJ2-3|.|.
CASSHVPPTQYF
TGTGCCAGCAGCCACGTACCACCGACGCAGTATTTT
>TRBV18|14|TRBJ2-7|.|.
CASSPGGLGYEQYF
TGTGCCAGCTCACCTGGCGGACTCGGCTACGAGCAGTACTTC
>TRBV6-5|14|TRBJ2-7|.|.
CASRGTHPVYEQYF
TGTGCCAGCAGGGGGACCCACCCCGTCTACGAGCAGTACTTC
>TRBV9|12|TRBJ1-1|.|.
CASNPANTEAFF
TGTGCCAGCAATCCGGCAAACACTGAAGCTTTCTTT
>TRBV6-5|15|TRBJ1-5|.|TRBD1
CASRRDRGSEQPQHF
TGTGCCAGCAGGCGAGACAGGGGCTCCGAGCAGCCCCAGCATTTT
>TRBV6-5|14|TRBJ2-3|once|TRBD2
CASGAGGRENTQYF
TGTGCCAGCGGGGCCGGAGGGAGGGAGAATACGCAGTATTTT
>TRBV11-2|15|TRBJ2-1|.|TRBD2
CASIPTGLGSNEQFF
TGTGCCAGCATCCCTACGGGACTAGGAAGCAATGAGCAGTTCTTC
>TRBV7-2|16|TRBJ1-6|.|.
CASSSAAGQGTSPLHF
TGTGCCAGCAGCTCCGCGGCAGGGCAGGGGACATCACCCCTCCACTTT
>TRBV6-2/TRBV6-3|16|TRBJ1-1|.|.
CASSYSASEGNTEAFF
TGTGCCAGCAGTTACTCGGCCAGCGAGGGAAACACTGAAGCTTTCTTT
>TRBV2|12|TRBJ2-3|.|.
CASSSDTDTQYF
TGTGCCAGCAGCTCAGACACAGATACGCAGTATTTT
>TRBV6-1|14|TRBJ2-3|.|.
CASSDGADTDTQYF
TGTGCCAGCAGTGACGGGGCCGACACAGATACGCAGTATTTT
>TRBV7-6|15|TRBJ1-2|few|.
CASSLSADTNYGYTF
TGTGCCAGCAGCTTATCGGCAGATACTAACTATGGCTACACCTTC
>TRBV13|14|TRBJ1-1|.|.
CASSWTGANTEAFF
TGTGCCAGCAGCTGGACGGGGGCGAACACTGAAGCTTTCTTT
>TRBV29-1|15|TRBJ1-5|.|.
CSVPLSAGAPWPQHF
TGCAGCGTCCCCCTTAGTGCAGGGGCCCCCTGGCCCCAGCATTTT
>TRBV7-9|13|TRBJ2-7|few|TRBD1
CASSAPQGAEQYF
TGTGCCAGCAGCGCACCACAGGGGGCCGAGCAGTACTTC
>TRBV10-2|15|TRBJ1-5|.|.
CASSWGTDSNQPQHF
TGCGCCAGCAGCTGGGGGACCGATAGCAATCAGCCCCAGCATTTT
>TRBV5-4|14|TRBJ1-2|.|.
CASSWDGSNYGYTF
TGTGCCAGCAGCTGGGACGGATCTAACTATGGCTACACCTTC
>TRBV19|13|TRBJ1-1|few|.
CASSFALGQEAFF
TGTGCCAGTAGTTTTGCCCTCGGACAAGAAGCTTTCTTT
>TRBV5-4|13|TRBJ1-2|.|.
CASSLEQVNGYTF
TGTGCCAGCAGCTTGGAGCAGGTGAACGGCTACACCTTC
>TRBV7-9|14|TRBJ1-6|.|TRBD1
CASSLTGQNSPLHF
TGTGCCAGCAGCCTTACGGGACAGAATTCACCCCTCCACTTT
>TRBV15|17|TRBJ2-1|.|TRBD2
CATSREGVLAGTNEQFF
TGTGCCACCAGCAGAGAAGGGGTACTAGCGGGGACAAATGAGCAGTTCTTC
>TRBV9|15|TRBJ2-5|.|.
CASSVSTQGGETQYF
TGTGCCAGCAGCGTATCCACACAGGGCGGGGAGACCCAGTACTTC
>TRBV30|14|TRBJ1-3|once|.
CAWSTGVSGNTIYF
TGTGCCTGGAGTACCGGGGTCTCTGGAAACACCATATATTTT
>TRBV5-1|14|TRBJ1-2|.|TRBD1
CASSLSRQGLGYTF
TGCGCCAGCAGCTTGTCCAGACAGGGTCTGGGCTACACCTTC
>TRBV19|14|TRBJ2-1|.|TRBD2
CASSIGSGMPEQFF
TGTGCCAGTAGTATAGGGAGCGGGATGCCTGAGCAGTTCTTC
>TRBV19|14|TRBJ1-1|.|.
CASSIQGPNTEAFF
TGTGCCAGTAGTATACAGGGCCCGAACACTGAAGCTTTCTTT
>TRBV10-2|16|TRBJ2-3|.|TRBD2
CASSDWTSTASDTQYF
TGCGCCAGCAGTGACTGGACTAGTACGGCCTCAGATACGCAGTATTTT
>TRBV2|14|TRBJ1-2|.|.
CASSARTTNSGYTF
TGTGCCAGCAGTGCAAGGACAACAAACTCTGGCTACACCTTC
>TRBV11-1|14|TRBJ1-4|.|TRBD1
CASRGQGLNEKLFF
TGTGCCAGCAGAGGACAGGGATTAAATGAAAAACTGTTTTTT
>TRBV27|15|TRBJ1-1|.|TRBD1
CASRETDRLRTEAFF
TGTGCCAGCAGAGAGACGGACAGGTTGCGCACTGAAGCTTTCTTT
>TRBV30|15|TRBJ2-3|once|TRBD2
CAWNLGLAGGDTQYF
TGTGCCTGGAATTTAGGGCTAGCGGGAGGGGATACGCAGTATTTT
>TRBV27|15|TRBJ1-6|once|.
CASTSGASNNSPLHF
TGTGCCAGCACCTCAGGGGCATCCAATAATTCACCCCTCCACTTT
>TRBV2|13|TRBJ1-1|.|TRBD1
CASTGPGGTEAFF
TGTGCCAGCACCGGACCAGGGGGCACTGAAGCTTTCTTT
>TRBV10-3|16|TRBJ1-3|.|TRBD1
CATSTEQGALGNTIYF
TGTGCCACGAGCACGGAACAGGGGGCGCTCGGAAACACCATATATTTT
>TRBV5-1|15|TRBJ2-7|few|TRBD1
CASRQRQGFTYEQYF
TGCGCCAGCCGCCAGCGACAGGGGTTTACCTACGAGCAGTACTTC